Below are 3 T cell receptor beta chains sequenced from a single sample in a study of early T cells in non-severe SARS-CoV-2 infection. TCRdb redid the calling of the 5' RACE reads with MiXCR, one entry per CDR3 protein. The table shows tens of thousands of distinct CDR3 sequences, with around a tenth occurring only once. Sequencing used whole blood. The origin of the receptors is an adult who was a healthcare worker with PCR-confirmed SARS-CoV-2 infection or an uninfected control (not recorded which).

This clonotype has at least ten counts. The CDR3 is CASSPKTLSTDTQYF. The CDR3 region has the DNA TGTGCCAGCAGCCCCAAGACACTTAGCACAGATACGCAGTATTTT. The V gene is TRBV7-2, the J gene TRBJ2-3; D unresolved. V was clipped by 5 bases and J by 0 bases, with 12 bases between them. The CDR3 extends over 15 amino acids. Germline CDR1 is SGHTA and CDR2 is FQGNSA. The entire variable domain, with the rest obtained from reference TRBV7-2 and TRBJ2-3, is as follows: GAGVSQSPSNKVTEKGKDVELRCDPISGHTALYWYRQSLGQGLEFLIYFQGNSAPDKSGLPSDRFSAERTGGSVSTLTIQRTQQEDSAVYLCASSPKTLSTDTQYFGPGTRLTVL.

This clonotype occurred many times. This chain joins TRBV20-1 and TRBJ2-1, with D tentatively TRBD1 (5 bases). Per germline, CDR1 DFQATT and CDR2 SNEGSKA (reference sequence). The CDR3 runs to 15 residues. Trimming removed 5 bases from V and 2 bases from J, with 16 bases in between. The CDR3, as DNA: TGCAGTGCTCCCCCCCCTAGGGGCCCCTACAATGAGCAGTTCTTC. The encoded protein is CSAPPPRGPYNEQFF.

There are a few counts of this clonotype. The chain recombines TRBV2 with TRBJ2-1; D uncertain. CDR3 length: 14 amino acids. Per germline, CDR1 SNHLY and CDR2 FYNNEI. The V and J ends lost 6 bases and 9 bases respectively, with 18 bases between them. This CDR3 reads CASSEQTLKAEQFF. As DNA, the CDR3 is TGTGCCAGCAGCGAACAGACTCTTAAGGCTGAGCAGTTCTTC.